This T cell receptor (beta chain) appears in the sequencing data of a study of neurological immune-mediated disorders. Germline assignment: CDR1 DFQATT and CDR2 SNEGSKA (reference sequence). The CDR3 contains 13 residues. Deletions cut 5 bases from V and 5 bases from J, with 15 bases between. Study results and caveats: Patients with HTLV-1-associated myelopathy had the highest level of TCR clonal expansion, whereas patients with multiple sclerosis had the lowest level, falling beneath the level found in healthy controls.

This clonotype has ten or more counts. Its antigen is not identified. Time point in this sample: technical triplicate 1. From 2 million PBMCs stored at -80 C, the unsorted libraries were generated. Synthesis of cDNA used 5'RACE (with 10-nucleotide random UMIs). TCRdb analysed the 5' RACE reads with MiXCR anew, one entry per CDR3 protein. The table has roughly 38,000 distinct CDR3 sequences, approximately 12% seen once. V usage is TRBV20-1 and J usage is TRBJ2-5; possible D gene TRBD2, 6 bases. The origin of this receptor is a man in his 60s with HTLV-1-associated myelopathy (HAM/TSP). Sequencing was done on a sample of PBMCs. CDR3 coding DNA: TGCAGTGCTCCTACGGGGGTGGGGGAGACCCAGTACTTC. Translating gives CSAPTGVGETQYF.